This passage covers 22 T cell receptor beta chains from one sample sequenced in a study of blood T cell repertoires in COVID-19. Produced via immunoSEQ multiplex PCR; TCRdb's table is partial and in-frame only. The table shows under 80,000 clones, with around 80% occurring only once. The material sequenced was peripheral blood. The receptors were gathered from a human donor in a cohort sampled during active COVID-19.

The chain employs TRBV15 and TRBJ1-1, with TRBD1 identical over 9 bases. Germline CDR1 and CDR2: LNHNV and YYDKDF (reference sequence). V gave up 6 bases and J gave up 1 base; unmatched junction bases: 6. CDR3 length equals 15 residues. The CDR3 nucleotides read TGTGCCACCAGACCGACGGGACAGGGGAACACTGAAGCTTTCTTT. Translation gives CATRPTGQGNTEAFF.

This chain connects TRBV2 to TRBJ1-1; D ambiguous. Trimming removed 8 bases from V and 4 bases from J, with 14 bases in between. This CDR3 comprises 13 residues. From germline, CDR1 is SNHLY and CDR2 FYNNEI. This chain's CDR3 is CASRIEGSTEAFF. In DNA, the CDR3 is TGTGCCAGCCGTATAGAGGGAAGCACTGAAGCTTTCTTT.

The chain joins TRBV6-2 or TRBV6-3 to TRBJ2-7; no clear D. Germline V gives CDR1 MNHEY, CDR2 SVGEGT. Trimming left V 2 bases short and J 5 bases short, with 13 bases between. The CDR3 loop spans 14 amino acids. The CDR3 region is CASSYGSIPDEQYF. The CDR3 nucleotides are TGTGCCAGCAGTTACGGTAGTATCCCCGACGAGCAGTACTTC.

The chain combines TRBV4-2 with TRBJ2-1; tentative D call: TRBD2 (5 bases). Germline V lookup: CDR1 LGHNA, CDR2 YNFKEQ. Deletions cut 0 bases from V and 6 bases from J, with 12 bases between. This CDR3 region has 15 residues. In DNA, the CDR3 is TGTGCCAGCAGCCAAGATGAGCGGACGACCAATGAGCAGTTCTTC. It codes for CASSQDERTTNEQFF.

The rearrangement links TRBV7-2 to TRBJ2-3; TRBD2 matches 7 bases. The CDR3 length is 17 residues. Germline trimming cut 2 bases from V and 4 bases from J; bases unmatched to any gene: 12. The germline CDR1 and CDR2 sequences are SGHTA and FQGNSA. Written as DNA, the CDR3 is TGTGCCAGCAGCTTAAACTCGGGGGGAGTGGCCCCAGATACGCAGTATTTT. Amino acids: CASSLNSGGVAPDTQYF.

CDR3 nucleotide sequence: TGTGCCAGCAGCCTACTTGGACTAGCGGCGTACAATGAGCAGTTCTTC. Protein product: CASSLLGLAAYNEQFF. This rearrangement joins TRBV7-3 to TRBJ2-1, with 10 positions matching TRBD2. V was clipped by 5 bases and J by 4 bases; unmatched bases: 8. The germline gives CDR1 SGHTA, CDR2 FQGTGA. The CDR3 totals 16 residues. The whole variable domain, remainder taken from reference TRBV7-3 and TRBJ2-1, is GAGVSQTPSNKVTEKGKYVELRCDPISGHTALYWYRQSLGQGPEFLIYFQGTGAADDSGLPNDRFFAVRPEGSVSTLKIQRTERGDSAVYLCASSLLGLAAYNEQFFGPGTRLTVL.

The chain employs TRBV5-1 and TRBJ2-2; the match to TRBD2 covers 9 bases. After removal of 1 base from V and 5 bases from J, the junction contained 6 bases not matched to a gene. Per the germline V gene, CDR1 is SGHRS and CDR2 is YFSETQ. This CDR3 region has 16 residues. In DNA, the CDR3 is TGCGCCAGCAGCTTGAGGCTAGCGGGAAGAACCGGGGAGCTGTTTTTT. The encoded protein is CASSLRLAGRTGELFF. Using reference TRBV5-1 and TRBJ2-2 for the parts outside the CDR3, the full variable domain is KAGVTQTPRYLIKTRGQQVTLSCSPISGHRSVSWYQQTPGQGLQFLFEYFSETQRNKGNFPGRFSGRQFSNSRSEMNVSTLELGDSALYLCASSLRLAGRTGELFFGEGSRLTVL.

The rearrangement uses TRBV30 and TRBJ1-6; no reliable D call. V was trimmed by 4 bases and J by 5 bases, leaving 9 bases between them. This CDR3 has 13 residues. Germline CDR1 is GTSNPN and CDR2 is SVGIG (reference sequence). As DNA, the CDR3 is TGTGCCTGGACAGTATCGAATAATTCACCCCTCCACTTT. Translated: CAWTVSNNSPLHF.

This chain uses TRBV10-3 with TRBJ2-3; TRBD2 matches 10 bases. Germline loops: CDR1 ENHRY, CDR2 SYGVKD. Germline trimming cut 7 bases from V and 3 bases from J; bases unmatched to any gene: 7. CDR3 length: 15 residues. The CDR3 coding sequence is TGTGCCATCACCAAGGGACTAGCGAAGACAGATACGCAGTATTTT. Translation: CAITKGLAKTDTQYF.

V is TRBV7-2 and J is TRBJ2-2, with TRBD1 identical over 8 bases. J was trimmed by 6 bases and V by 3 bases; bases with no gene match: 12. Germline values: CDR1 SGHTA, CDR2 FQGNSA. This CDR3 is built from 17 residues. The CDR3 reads CASSLTHLGQGSGELFF. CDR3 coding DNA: TGTGCCAGCAGCTTGACCCATCTAGGACAGGGCTCCGGGGAGCTGTTTTTT. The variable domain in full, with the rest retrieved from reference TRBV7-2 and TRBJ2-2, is GAGVSQSPSNKVTEKGKDVELRCDPISGHTALYWYRQSLGQGLEFLIYFQGNSAPDKSGLPSDRFSAERTGGSVSTLTIQRTQQEDSAVYLCASSLTHLGQGSGELFFGEGSRLTVL.

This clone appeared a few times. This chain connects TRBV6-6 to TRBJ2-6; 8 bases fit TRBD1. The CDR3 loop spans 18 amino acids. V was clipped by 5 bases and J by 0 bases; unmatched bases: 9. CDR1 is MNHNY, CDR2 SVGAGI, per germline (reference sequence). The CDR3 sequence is CASSLRTGSVSGANVLTF. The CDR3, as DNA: TGTGCCAGCAGTCTTCGGACAGGGTCGGTCTCTGGGGCCAACGTCCTGACTTTC.

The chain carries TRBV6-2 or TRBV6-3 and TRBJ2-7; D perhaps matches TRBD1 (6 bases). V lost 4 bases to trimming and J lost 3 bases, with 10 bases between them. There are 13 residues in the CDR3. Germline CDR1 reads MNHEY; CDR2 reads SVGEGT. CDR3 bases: TGTGCCAGCAGTTTAACAGGGCTCTACGAGCAGTACTTC. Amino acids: CASSLTGLYEQYF.

CDR3 coding DNA: TGCAGTGCTAGAGTACTGGATGGCTACACCTTC. Translated, it gives CSARVLDGYTF. The J gene is TRBJ1-2, the V gene TRBV20-1; no definite D call. Trimming left V 1 base short and J 6 bases short, with 6 bases between. Germline V gene sequence: CDR1 DFQATT, CDR2 SNEGSKA (reference sequence). The CDR3 loop spans 11 amino acids.

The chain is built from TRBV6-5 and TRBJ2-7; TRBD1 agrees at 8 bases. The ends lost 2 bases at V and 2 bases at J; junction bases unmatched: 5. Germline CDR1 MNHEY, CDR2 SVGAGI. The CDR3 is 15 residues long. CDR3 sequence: CASSYRTGLTYEQYF. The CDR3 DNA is TGTGCCAGCAGTTACAGGACAGGGTTGACCTACGAGCAGTACTTC.

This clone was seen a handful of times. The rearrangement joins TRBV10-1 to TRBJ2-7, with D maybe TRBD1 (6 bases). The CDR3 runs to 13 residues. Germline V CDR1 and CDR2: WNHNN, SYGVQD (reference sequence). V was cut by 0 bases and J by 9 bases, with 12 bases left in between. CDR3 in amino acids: CASSESQGSVQYF. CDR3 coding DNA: TGCGCCAGCAGTGAGTCCCAGGGGAGCGTGCAGTACTTC.

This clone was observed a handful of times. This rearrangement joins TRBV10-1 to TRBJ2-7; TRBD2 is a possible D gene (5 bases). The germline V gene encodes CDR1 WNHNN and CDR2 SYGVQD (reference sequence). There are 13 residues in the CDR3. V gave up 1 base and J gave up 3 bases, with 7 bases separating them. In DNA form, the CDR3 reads TGCGCCAGCAGTGAGTTTCGGGACTACGAGCAGTACTTC. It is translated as CASSEFRDYEQYF.

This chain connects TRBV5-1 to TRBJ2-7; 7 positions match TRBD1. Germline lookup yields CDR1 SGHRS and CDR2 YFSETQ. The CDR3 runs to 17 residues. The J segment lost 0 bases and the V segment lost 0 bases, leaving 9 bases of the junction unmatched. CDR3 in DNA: TGCGCCAGCAGCTTGGGTCGGACAGGACCAAGCTCCTACGAGCAGTACTTC. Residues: CASSLGRTGPSSYEQYF. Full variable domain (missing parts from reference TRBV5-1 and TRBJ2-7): KAGVTQTPRYLIKTRGQQVTLSCSPISGHRSVSWYQQTPGQGLQFLFEYFSETQRNKGNFPGRFSGRQFSNSRSEMNVSTLELGDSALYLCASSLGRTGPSSYEQYFGPGTRLTVT.

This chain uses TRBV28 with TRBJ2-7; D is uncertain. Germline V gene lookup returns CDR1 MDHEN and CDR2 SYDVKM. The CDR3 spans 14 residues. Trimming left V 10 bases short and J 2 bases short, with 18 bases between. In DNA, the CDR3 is TGTGCCACCCTTTCCCACGAGGCAGCCTACGAGCAGTACTTC. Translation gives CATLSHEAAYEQYF.

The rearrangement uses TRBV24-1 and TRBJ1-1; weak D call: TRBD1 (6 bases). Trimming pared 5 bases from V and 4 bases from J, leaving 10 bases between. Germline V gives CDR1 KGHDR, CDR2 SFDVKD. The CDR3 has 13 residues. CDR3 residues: CATSASGVTEAFF. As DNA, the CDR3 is TGTGCCACCAGTGCATCAGGGGTCACTGAAGCTTTCTTT.

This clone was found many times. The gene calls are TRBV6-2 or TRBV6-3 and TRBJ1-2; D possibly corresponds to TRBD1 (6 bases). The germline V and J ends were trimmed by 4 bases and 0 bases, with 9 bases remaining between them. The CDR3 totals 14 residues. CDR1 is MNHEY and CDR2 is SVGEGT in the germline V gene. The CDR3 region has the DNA TGTGCCAGCAGTTTACAGGGCACTAACTATGGCTACACCTTC. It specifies CASSLQGTNYGYTF.

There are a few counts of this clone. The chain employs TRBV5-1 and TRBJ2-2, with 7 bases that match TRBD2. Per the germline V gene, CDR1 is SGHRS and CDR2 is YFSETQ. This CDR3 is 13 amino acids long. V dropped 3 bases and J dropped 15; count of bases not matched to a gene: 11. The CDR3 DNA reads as TGCGCCAGCAGCTCGGGACTACCAGAGATGGTGTTTTTT. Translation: CASSSGLPEMVFF.

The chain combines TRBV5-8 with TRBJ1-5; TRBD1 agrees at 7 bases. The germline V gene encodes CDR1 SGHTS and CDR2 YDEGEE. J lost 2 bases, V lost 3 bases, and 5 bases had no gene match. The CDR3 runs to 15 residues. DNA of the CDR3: TGTGCCAGCAGCTCGGGACAGTGGGGCAATCAGCCCCAGCATTTT. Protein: CASSSGQWGNQPQHF.